This TCR beta chain came from a study of cytomegalovirus exposure and HLA in healthy donors. In germline, CDR1 is SGHRS, CDR2 YFSETQ. With 0 bases removed from V and 4 bases from J, the gap between germline ends came to 7 bases. CDR3 length equals 13 residues. 13 Jbeta primers and 60 Vbeta primers were used for the PCR. This table comes from immunoSEQ multiplex PCR, and its TCRdb copy is limited to in-frame clones, with some not included. This sample has about 140,000 clones, with roughly 76% found just once. The study's findings and limits: Reported findings show TCR beta sequences accurately forecast HLA-A and HLA-B alleles in most subjects. It was in a later analysis that TCR association rates were seen to vary by HLA locus, highest for DRB1 and lowest for HLA-C.

Worth noting for this clone: Its target is not known.

Sequencing was done on a sample of PBMCs. This TCR was recovered from a female donor in good health and CMV-seronegative. The chain is built from TRBV5-1 and TRBJ2-5; D perhaps matches TRBD1 (6 bases). The CDR3 coding sequence is TGCGCCAGCAGCTTGGACAGGGCAGAGACCCAGTACTTC. This gives the protein CASSLDRAETQYF.